A single sample gave rise to the 31 T cell receptor beta chains below, sequenced in a study of Graves' ophthalmopathy and Graves' hyperthyroidism. CDR3 regions of TCR beta were amplified from RNA transcripts. HTBI primers were employed in first-round RT-PCR, then a second-round multiplex PCR followed. TCRdb recomputed calls from the multiplex PCR reads with MiXCR, one row per CDR3 protein. This sample has about 210,000 distinct CDR3 sequences, with 29% found just once. The sequenced sample consisted of peripheral blood. Receptors originate from a man aged 50 to 59 with Graves' ophthalmopathy.

This clonotype showed up many times. The rearrangement uses TRBV27 and TRBJ1-6, with a tentative D call TRBD1 (6 bases). The CDR3 sequence is 15 residues long. V was clipped by 5 bases and J by 6 bases, with 14 bases between them. Per the germline V gene, CDR1 is MNHEY and CDR2 is SMNVEV (reference sequence). The CDR3 DNA is TGTGCCAGCAGTCTACGGACAGACCTTAATTCACCCCTCCACTTT. Its protein product is CASSLRTDLNSPLHF.

The table lists this clonotype with a count of one. A much bigger clone sits one base away, suggesting this may be a read error. This chain links TRBV6-9 with TRBJ2-4; 8 bases agree with TRBD2. The germline V gene has CDR1 MNHGY and CDR2 SVAAGI. The CDR3 is 13 amino acids. The CDR3 protein is CAGSSAAGERRYF. Here the CDR3 DNA reads TGTGCCGGCAGTTCCGCAGCGGGAGAACGGCGGTACTTC.

This clonotype came up once. The chain links TRBV24-1 to TRBJ2-2; D perhaps matches TRBD2 (5 bases). The CDR3 runs to 15 residues. V lost 0 bases, J lost 3 bases, and 7 bases lay in between. Germline CDR1 KGHDR, CDR2 SFDVKD. The CDR3 DNA follows: TGTGCCACCAGTGATTTGGGAGGTGACACCGGGGAGCTGTTTTTT. This gives the protein CATSDLGGDTGELFF.

This clonotype was detected ten times or more. This chain joins TRBV30 and TRBJ2-4; 8 positions agree with TRBD2. From germline, CDR1 is GTSNPN and CDR2 SVGIG (reference sequence). V lost 1 base and J lost 4; bases outside the gene matches: 6. There are 15 residues in the CDR3. DNA for the CDR3: TGTGCCTGGAGTGCTACTAGCGGAGAAAAAAACATTCAGTACTTC. This encodes CAWSATSGEKNIQYF.

This clonotype was seen at least ten times. The chain carries TRBV12-3 or TRBV12-4 and TRBJ1-5, with 7 bases lining up with TRBD1. V shed 2 bases and J 5 bases; nucleotides not matched to a gene: 3. The length of the CDR3 is 14 residues. The CDR3 nucleotides are TGTGCCAGCAGTTTACGACAGGGCTATCAGCCCCAGCATTTT. Protein: CASSLRQGYQPQHF.

This clonotype was recorded at least ten times. This chain connects TRBV5-1 to TRBJ1-1, with D possibly being TRBD1 (6 bases). Germline values: CDR1 SGHRS, CDR2 YFSETQ. This CDR3 is built from 16 residues. V was cut by 4 bases and J by 0 bases, with 16 bases left in between. CDR3 protein: CASSTGDRLMNTEAFF. CDR3 bases: TGCGCCAGCAGCACCGGCGACAGGCTCATGAACACTGAAGCTTTCTTT.

This clonotype occurred many times. The chain links TRBV6-1 to TRBJ1-2, with a possible D match to TRBD1 (6 bases). The CDR3 is made up of 18 amino acids. Per the germline V gene, CDR1 is MNHNS and CDR2 is SASEGT. Trimming took off 2 bases at V and 2 bases at J, with 21 bases between the two ends. The CDR3 nucleotides are TGTGCCAGCAGTGAAAGCCCAGGGGATGGGCCGGGCAACTATGGCTACACCTTC. The encoded protein is CASSESPGDGPGNYGYTF.

V usage is TRBV28 and J usage is TRBJ1-6; the D gene is possibly TRBD1 (5 bases). CDR3 length: 15 residues. CDR1 and CDR2 (germline): MDHEN, SYDVKM. V was cut by 5 bases and J by 9 bases, with 17 bases left in between. CDR3 DNA sequence: TGTGCCAGCAGTCCGCCCTCGGGGCGCGTTTCACCCCTCCACTTT. Its protein product is CASSPPSGRVSPLHF.

This clonotype was found many times. V is TRBV6-1 and J is TRBJ1-1, with D possibly matching TRBD1 (5 bases). Germline values: CDR1 MNHNS, CDR2 SASEGT. The CDR3 has 14 amino acids. V lost 4 bases, J lost 3 bases, and 12 bases lay in between. The CDR3 DNA reads TGTGCCAGCAGTGGTCCAGGGTTGGACACTGAAGCTTTCTTT. Amino acid sequence: CASSGPGLDTEAFF.

CDR3 loop: CASNPYRGGSYEQYF. The CDR3 DNA reads as TGTGCCAGCAATCCCTACAGGGGAGGGTCCTACGAGCAGTACTTC. This chain joins TRBV6-4 and TRBJ2-7; D may be TRBD1 or TRBD2 (7 bases each). The V gene's germline CDR1 is MRHNA and CDR2 SNTAGT. Trimming took off 7 bases at V and 1 base at J, with 17 bases between the two ends. The CDR3 covers 15 residues.

This clonotype was seen repeatedly, ten times or more. The chain has TRBV6-2 or TRBV6-3 and TRBJ1-2, with unresolved D. The CDR3 is made up of 15 amino acids. The germline CDR1 and CDR2 sequences are MNHEY and SVGEGT. Trimming removed 2 bases at V and 8 bases at J, with 18 bases between. Here the CDR3 DNA reads TGTGCCAGCAGTTACCGGGCCTCAACCCAATACGGCTACACCTTC. Protein: CASSYRASTQYGYTF.

This clonotype was counted at least ten times. The V call is TRBV12-3 or TRBV12-4, the J call TRBJ2-7; D possibly corresponds to TRBD2 (6 bases). The CDR3 extends over 14 amino acids. Between the trimmed V and J ends, which lost 4 bases and 2 bases, there was a span of 12 bases. The CDR3: CASSSGTGAYEQYF. The CDR3 coding sequence is TGTGCCAGCAGTTCCGGGACGGGAGCCTACGAGCAGTACTTC.

This clonotype was seen ten or more times. The chain joins TRBV6-1 to TRBJ2-7; possibly TRBD1 for D (5 bases). Trimming left V 2 bases short and J 4 bases short, with 15 bases between. The CDR3 runs to 15 residues. Germline CDR1 reads MNHNS; CDR2 reads SASEGT. The CDR3 here is CASSESQGSGYEQYF. The CDR3 DNA follows: TGTGCCAGCAGTGAAAGCCAGGGAAGTGGATACGAGCAGTACTTC.

This clonotype was detected many times. This sequence joins TRBV6-1 and TRBJ2-7; D uncertain. The V gene lost 7 bases and the J gene lost 0 bases, with 1 base spanning the gap. CDR3 length equals 10 residues. Per the germline V gene, CDR1 is MNHNS and CDR2 is SASEGT. CDR3 sequence reads: CASNSYEQYF. The DNA for the CDR3 is TGTGCCAGCAACTCCTACGAGCAGTACTTC.

This clonotype was detected ten times or more. This sequence joins TRBV7-2 and TRBJ2-5; D assignment may be TRBD1 or TRBD2 (5 bases each). V was trimmed by 3 bases and J by 4 bases, leaving 21 bases between them. The CDR3 totals 17 residues. Germline CDR1 is SGHTA and CDR2 is FQGNSA. Written as DNA, the CDR3 is TGTGCCAGCAGCTTCGGGTCCAGGGTAGGAGGTAGAGAGACCCAGTACTTC. This translates into CASSFGSRVGGRETQYF.

This chain joins TRBV12-3 or TRBV12-4 and TRBJ2-5; 11 positions agree with TRBD2. V trimming: 5 bases; J trimming: 2 bases; junction bases outside the gene matches: 4. The CDR3 runs 15 residues. The CDR3 nucleotides are TGTGCCAGCAGTACGCGGACTAGCGGGCAAGAGACCCAGTACTTC. It codes for CASSTRTSGQETQYF.

This clonotype was recorded many times. The J gene is TRBJ2-7, the V gene TRBV6-1; 11 positions agree with TRBD2. V trimming: 6 bases; J trimming: 2 bases; junction bases outside the gene matches: 15. The CDR3 consists of 18 residues. Per the germline V gene, CDR1 is MNHNS and CDR2 is SASEGT. The CDR3 protein is CASSKASGTSGPPYEQYF. The CDR3 nucleotides read TGTGCCAGCAGCAAAGCCTCGGGGACTAGCGGACCACCCTACGAGCAGTACTTC.

This clonotype was seen ten or more times. The gene calls are TRBV19 and TRBJ2-5; D may match TRBD1 or TRBD2 (5 bases each). V was cut by 6 bases and J by 2 bases, with 16 bases left in between. The V gene's germline CDR1 is LNHDA and CDR2 SQIVND (reference sequence). The CDR3 consists of 15 residues. CDR3 loop: CASRPGTSLQETQYF. As DNA, the CDR3 is TGTGCCAGTAGACCCGGGACCTCATTACAAGAGACCCAGTACTTC. Based on the CDR3 plus reference TRBV19 and TRBJ2-5, the full variable domain is DGGITQSPKYLFRKEGQNVTLSCEQNLNHDAMYWYRQDPGQGLRLIYYSQIVNDFQKGDIAEGYSVSREKKESFPLTVTSAQKNPTAFYLCASRPGTSLQETQYFGPGTRLLVL.

The genes are TRBV7-2 and TRBJ1-1; D gene uncertain. The germline CDR1 and CDR2 sequences are SGHTA and FQGNSA. Between the trimmed V and J ends, which lost 6 bases and 4 bases, there was a span of 12 bases. This CDR3 is built from 13 residues. CDR3 amino acids: CASSYEPGTEAFF. CDR3 nucleotide sequence: TGTGCCAGCAGTTACGAACCCGGCACTGAAGCTTTCTTT.

This clonotype showed up many times. The chain couples TRBV7-8 to TRBJ1-2, with a possible D match to TRBD1 (5 bases). CDR1 SGHVS and CDR2 FQNEAQ come from the germline V gene. This CDR3 region has 16 residues. V was pared by 4 bases and J by 3 bases, with 18 bases between. The CDR3 nucleotides are TGTGCCAGCAGCTCGAAGGCAGCGGGGGTTGACTATGGCTACACCTTC. Translation gives CASSSKAAGVDYGYTF.

The sample holds a few counts of this clonotype. The CDR3 DNA reads as TGTGCCAGCAGCTTAGCGGCGGGTCTTCTCCTTTACGAGCAGTACTTC. Encoded protein: CASSLAAGLLLYEQYF. The V and J genes are TRBV7-8 and TRBJ2-7, with D possibly being TRBD2 (5 bases). The CDR3 length is 16 residues. V was cut by 0 bases and J by 4 bases, with 16 bases left in between. Germline CDR1 is SGHVS and CDR2 is FQNEAQ.

At least ten counts were recorded for this clonotype. V is TRBV5-1 and J is TRBJ1-2; D is ambiguous. V lost 0 bases, J lost 8 bases, and 11 bases lay in between. Germline loops: CDR1 SGHRS, CDR2 YFSETQ. The length of the CDR3 is 13 residues. The CDR3 DNA follows: TGCGCCAGCAGCTTGGTTGTTTCGAGCGGCTACACCTTC. Residues: CASSLVVSSGYTF.

This clonotype has a handful of counts. The J gene is TRBJ2-4, the V gene TRBV12-3 or TRBV12-4; the D is unclear. V was trimmed by 3 bases and J by 5 bases, leaving 5 bases between them. CDR3 length equals 12 residues. CDR3 amino acids: CASSLPQNIQYF. The CDR3 region has the DNA TGTGCCAGCAGTTTGCCCCAAAACATTCAGTACTTC.

This clonotype was counted at least ten times. The chain links TRBV6-2 or TRBV6-3 to TRBJ2-7; D possibly matches TRBD1 or TRBD2 (5 bases each). CDR1 and CDR2 (germline): MNHEY, SVGEGT. The CDR3 has 14 residues. The V end was cut by 5 bases, the J end by 4 bases, with 15 bases between. The CDR3 loop reads CASSTPGWGYEQYF. The DNA of the CDR3 is TGTGCCAGCAGTACTCCCGGGTGGGGGTACGAGCAGTACTTC.

This chain joins TRBV6-2 or TRBV6-3 and TRBJ1-1, with no clear D. Germline assignment: CDR1 MNHEY and CDR2 SVGEGT. Deletions cut 6 bases from V and 3 bases from J, with 8 bases between. The CDR3 runs to 12 residues. CDR3 amino acids: CASSDGYTEAFF. The CDR3 DNA follows: TGTGCCAGCAGCGACGGGTACACTGAAGCTTTCTTT.

In its sample, this clonotype was seen many times. The chain is built from TRBV7-2 and TRBJ2-7, with 7 bases identical to TRBD1. The CDR3 covers 14 residues. Looked up from germline, CDR1 is SGHTA and CDR2 is FQGNSA. V dropped 0 bases and J dropped 2; count of bases not matched to a gene: 1. In DNA, the CDR3 is TGTGCCAGCAGCTTAGCGGGGACAGCCTACGAGCAGTACTTC. It is translated as CASSLAGTAYEQYF.

The sample holds many counts of this clonotype. This rearrangement joins TRBV9 to TRBJ1-2; D uncertain. Germline V gene lookup returns CDR1 SGDLS and CDR2 YYNGEE. The CDR3 consists of 14 residues. Trimming took off 1 base at V and 4 bases at J, with 11 bases between the two ends. The chain's CDR3 is CASSVNEGPYGYTF. CDR3 bases: TGTGCCAGCAGCGTAAACGAGGGCCCCTATGGCTACACCTTC. Using reference TRBV9 and TRBJ1-2 for the parts outside the CDR3, the full variable domain is DSGVTQTPKHLITATGQRVTLRCSPRSGDLSVYWYQQSLDQGLQFLIQYYNGEERAKGNILERFSAQQFPDLHSELNLSSLELGDSALYFCASSVNEGPYGYTFGSGTRLTVV.

In its sample, this clonotype was seen many times. CDR3 DNA sequence: TGTGCCAGCAGCCTCGATACAGGTTCCAATCAGCCCCAGCATTTT. This sequence encodes CASSLDTGSNQPQHF. The chain links TRBV2 to TRBJ1-5, with D perhaps TRBD1 (5 bases). In germline, CDR1 is SNHLY, CDR2 FYNNEI. The CDR3 runs to 15 residues. V dropped 6 bases and J dropped 3 bases, with 15 bases sitting between them.

This clonotype was recorded many times. This chain connects TRBV12-3 or TRBV12-4 to TRBJ2-7; no clear D gene. This CDR3 is 11 amino acids long. The ends were cut back, 8 bases at V and 2 bases at J, with 7 bases in the middle. The CDR3 reads CASASAYEQYF. In DNA form, the CDR3 reads TGTGCCAGCGCCTCGGCCTACGAGCAGTACTTC.

This clonotype was detected many times. The genes are TRBV28 and TRBJ1-2, with 7 bases fitting TRBD1. The CDR3 consists of 13 residues. V lost 5 bases, J lost 6 bases, and 6 bases stayed unmatched. Germline CDR1 MDHEN, CDR2 SYDVKM. DNA for the CDR3: TGTGCCAGCAGTATAGGGGGCGCTGATGGCTACACCTTC. As protein: CASSIGGADGYTF.

Many counts were recorded for this clonotype. V usage is TRBV11-2 and J usage is TRBJ2-7; 8 positions match TRBD1. Trimming cost V 1 base and J 5 bases; bases outside gene matches: 7. CDR3 length: 15 residues. Germline V lookup: CDR1 SGHAT, CDR2 FQNNGV. The CDR3 DNA reads as TGTGCCAGCAGCTTAGTGGTGGCAGGGGGCGACGAGCAGTACTTC. Translation gives CASSLVVAGGDEQYF.